This T cell receptor (beta chain) was documented in a study of T-cell memory formation after mild COVID-19. Study outcomes and limitations: Some clones that responded turned up in pre-infection memory, which suggests that cross-reactive memory joined in.

TCRdb re-called the 5' RACE reads through MiXCR, storing one row per CDR3 protein. The table includes 350,000 to 500,000 distinct CDR3 sequences, around 17% detected once. The CDR3 runs 16 residues. This clonotype has just a few counts. What it binds is unknown. The sequence came from a man aged 18 to 30 who had mild COVID-19 (a few samples of this study predate the infection). Cell type and time point are not known. The sample consisted of PBMCs or a T cell subset sorted from them (not recorded which). The rearrangement links TRBV12-1 to TRBJ2-7; the D segment call TRBD1 is taken from the table without a DNA check. TRBV12-1 is termed a pseudogene. CDR3 loop: CASSFAPDRPLYEQYF. The CDR3 nucleotides are TGTGCCAGCAGCTTTGCTCCGGACAGGCCCTTATACGAGCAGTACTTC.